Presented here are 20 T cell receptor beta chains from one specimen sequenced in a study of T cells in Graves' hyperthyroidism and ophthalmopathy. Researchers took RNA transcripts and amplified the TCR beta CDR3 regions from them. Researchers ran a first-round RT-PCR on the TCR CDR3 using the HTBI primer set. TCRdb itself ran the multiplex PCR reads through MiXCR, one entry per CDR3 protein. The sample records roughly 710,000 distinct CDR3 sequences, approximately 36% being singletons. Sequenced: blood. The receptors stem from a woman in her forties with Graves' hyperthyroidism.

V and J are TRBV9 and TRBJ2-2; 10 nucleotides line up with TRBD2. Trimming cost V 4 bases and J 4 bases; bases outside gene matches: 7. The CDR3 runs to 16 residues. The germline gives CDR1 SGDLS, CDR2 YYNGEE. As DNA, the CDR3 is TGTGCCAGCAGCTTTACTAGCGGGGCCGGCACCGGGGAGCTGTTTTTT. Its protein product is CASSFTSGAGTGELFF.

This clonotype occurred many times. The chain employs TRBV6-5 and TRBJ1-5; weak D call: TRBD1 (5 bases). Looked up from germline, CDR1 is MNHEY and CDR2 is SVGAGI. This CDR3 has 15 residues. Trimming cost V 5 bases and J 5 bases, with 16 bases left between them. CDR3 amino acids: CASSPIRGGDQPQHF. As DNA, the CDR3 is TGTGCCAGCAGTCCCATTAGGGGTGGCGATCAGCCCCAGCATTTT.

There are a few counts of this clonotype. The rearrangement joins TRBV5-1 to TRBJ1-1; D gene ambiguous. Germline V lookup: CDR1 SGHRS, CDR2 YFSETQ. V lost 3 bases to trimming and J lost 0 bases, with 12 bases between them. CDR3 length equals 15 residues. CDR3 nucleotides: TGCGCCAGCAGCTCGAACCCGGGAGTGAACACTGAAGCTTTCTTT. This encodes CASSSNPGVNTEAFF.

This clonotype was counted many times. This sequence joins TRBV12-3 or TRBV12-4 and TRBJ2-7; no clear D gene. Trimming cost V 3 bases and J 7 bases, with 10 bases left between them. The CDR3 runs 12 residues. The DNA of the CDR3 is TGTGCCAGCAGTTTCCGGCCGAGTGAGCAGTACTTC. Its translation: CASSFRPSEQYF.

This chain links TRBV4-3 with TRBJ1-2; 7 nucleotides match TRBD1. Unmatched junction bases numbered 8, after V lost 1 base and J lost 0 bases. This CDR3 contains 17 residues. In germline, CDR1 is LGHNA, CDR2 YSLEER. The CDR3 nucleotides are TGCGCCAGCAGCCAAGCGAAAGTGGGACAGCCTAACTATGGCTACACCTTC. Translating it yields CASSQAKVGQPNYGYTF.

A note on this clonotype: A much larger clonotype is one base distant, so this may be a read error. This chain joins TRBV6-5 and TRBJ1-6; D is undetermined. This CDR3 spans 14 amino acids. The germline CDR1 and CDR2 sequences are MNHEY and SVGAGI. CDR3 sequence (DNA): TGTGCCATCAGTTACCTCTCCAGCAGTTCACCCCTCCACTTT. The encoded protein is CAISYLSSSSPLHF.

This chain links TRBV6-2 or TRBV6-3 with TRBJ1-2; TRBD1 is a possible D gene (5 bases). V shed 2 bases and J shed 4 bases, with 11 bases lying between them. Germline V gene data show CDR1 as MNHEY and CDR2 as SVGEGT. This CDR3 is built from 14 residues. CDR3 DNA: TGTGCCAGCAGTTACCCGACAGCGATCTATGGCTACACCTTC. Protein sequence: CASSYPTAIYGYTF.

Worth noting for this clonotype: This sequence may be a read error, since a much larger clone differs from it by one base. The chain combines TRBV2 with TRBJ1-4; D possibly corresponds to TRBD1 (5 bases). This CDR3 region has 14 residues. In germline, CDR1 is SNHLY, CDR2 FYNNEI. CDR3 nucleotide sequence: TGTGCCAGCAGTCCCCCGGGACGGAATGAAAAACTGGTTTTT. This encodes CASSPPGRNEKLVF.

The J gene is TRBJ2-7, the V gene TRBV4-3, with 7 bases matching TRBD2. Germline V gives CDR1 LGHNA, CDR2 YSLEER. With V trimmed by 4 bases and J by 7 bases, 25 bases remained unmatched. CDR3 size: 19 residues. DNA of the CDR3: TGCGCCAGCAGCCCTATCCCCCCTGGGCTAGCGGATAGTGTGGGGGAGCAGTACTTC. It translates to CASSPIPPGLADSVGEQYF.

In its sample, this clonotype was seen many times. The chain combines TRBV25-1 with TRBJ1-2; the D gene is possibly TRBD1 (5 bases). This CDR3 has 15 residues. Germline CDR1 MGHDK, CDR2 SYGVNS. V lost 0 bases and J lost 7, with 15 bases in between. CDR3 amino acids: CASSEYGEGLSGYTF. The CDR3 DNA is TGTGCCAGCAGTGAATATGGCGAGGGACTCAGTGGCTACACCTTC.

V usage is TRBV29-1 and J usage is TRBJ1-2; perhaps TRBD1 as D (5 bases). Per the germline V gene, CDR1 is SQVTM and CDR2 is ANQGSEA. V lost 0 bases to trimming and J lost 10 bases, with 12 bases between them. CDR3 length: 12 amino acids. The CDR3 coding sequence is TGCAGCGTTGAAGATCGCCAGGGCTCCTACACCTTC. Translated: CSVEDRQGSYTF.

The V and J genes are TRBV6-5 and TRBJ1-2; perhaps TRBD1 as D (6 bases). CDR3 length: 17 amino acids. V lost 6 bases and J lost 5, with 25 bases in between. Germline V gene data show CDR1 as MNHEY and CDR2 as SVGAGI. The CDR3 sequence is CASRGRDTQRGEYGYTF. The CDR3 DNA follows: TGTGCCAGCAGAGGAAGGGACACCCAGCGGGGGGAGTATGGCTACACCTTC.

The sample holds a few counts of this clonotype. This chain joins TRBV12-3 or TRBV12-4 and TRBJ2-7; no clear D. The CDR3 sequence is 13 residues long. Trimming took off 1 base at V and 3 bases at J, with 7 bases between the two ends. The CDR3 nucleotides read TGTGCCAGCAGTTTAGGTCAGTGCTACGAGCAGTACTTC. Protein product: CASSLGQCYEQYF.

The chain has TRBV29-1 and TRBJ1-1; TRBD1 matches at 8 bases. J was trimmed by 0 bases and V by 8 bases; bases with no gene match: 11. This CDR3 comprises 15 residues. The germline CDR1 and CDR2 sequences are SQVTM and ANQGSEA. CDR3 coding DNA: TGCAGCTTAGACCGACAGGGGTACATGAACACTGAAGCTTTCTTT. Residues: CSLDRQGYMNTEAFF.

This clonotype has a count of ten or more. The chain's CDR3 is CATSRDSPTAYEAFF. The CDR3, as DNA: TGTGCCACCAGCAGAGATAGTCCGACCGCCTATGAAGCTTTCTTT. V usage is TRBV15 and J usage is TRBJ1-1; D remains ambiguous. V was trimmed by 0 bases and J by 7 bases, leaving 15 bases between them. The CDR3 sequence is 15 residues long. Per the germline V gene, CDR1 is LNHNV and CDR2 is YYDKDF (reference sequence).

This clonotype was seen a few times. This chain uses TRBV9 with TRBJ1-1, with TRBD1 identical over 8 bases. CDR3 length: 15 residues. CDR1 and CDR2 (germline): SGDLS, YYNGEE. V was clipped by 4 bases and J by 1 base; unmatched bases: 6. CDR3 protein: CASSPRTGQNTEAFF. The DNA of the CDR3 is TGTGCCAGCAGCCCCCGGACAGGGCAGAACACTGAAGCTTTCTTT.

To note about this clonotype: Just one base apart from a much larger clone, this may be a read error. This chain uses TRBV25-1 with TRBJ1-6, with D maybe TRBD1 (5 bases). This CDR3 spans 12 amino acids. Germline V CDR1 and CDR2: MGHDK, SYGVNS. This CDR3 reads CVSSAGTTPLHF. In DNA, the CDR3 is TGTGTCAGCAGTGCCGGGACTACACCCCTCCACTTT.

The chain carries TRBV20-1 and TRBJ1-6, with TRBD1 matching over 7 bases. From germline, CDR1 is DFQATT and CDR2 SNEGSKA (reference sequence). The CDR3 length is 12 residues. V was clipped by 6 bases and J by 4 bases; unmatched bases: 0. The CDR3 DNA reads TGCAGTGCGGGACAGTATAATTCACCCCTCCACTTT. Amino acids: CSAGQYNSPLHF.

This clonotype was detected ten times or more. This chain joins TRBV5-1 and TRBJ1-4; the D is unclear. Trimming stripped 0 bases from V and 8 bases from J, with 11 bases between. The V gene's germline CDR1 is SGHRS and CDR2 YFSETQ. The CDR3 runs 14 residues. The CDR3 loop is CASSLVPGGEKLFF. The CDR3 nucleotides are TGCGCCAGCAGCTTGGTGCCAGGAGGAGAAAAACTGTTTTTT. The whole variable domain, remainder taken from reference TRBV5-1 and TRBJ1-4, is KAGVTQTPRYLIKTRGQQVTLSCSPISGHRSVSWYQQTPGQGLQFLFEYFSETQRNKGNFPGRFSGRQFSNSRSEMNVSTLELGDSALYLCASSLVPGGEKLFFGSGTQLSVL.

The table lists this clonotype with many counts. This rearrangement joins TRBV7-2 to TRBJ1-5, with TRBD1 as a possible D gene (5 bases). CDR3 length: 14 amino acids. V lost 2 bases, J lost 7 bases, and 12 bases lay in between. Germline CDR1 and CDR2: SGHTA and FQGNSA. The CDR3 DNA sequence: TGTGCCAGCAGCTTATTGGGGAGGGACCAGCCCCAGCATTTT. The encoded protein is CASSLLGRDQPQHF. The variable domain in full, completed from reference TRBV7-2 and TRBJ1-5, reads GAGVSQSPSNKVTEKGKDVELRCDPISGHTALYWYRQSLGQGLEFLIYFQGNSAPDKSGLPSDRFSAERTGGSVSTLTIQRTQQEDSAVYLCASSLLGRDQPQHFGDGTRLSIL.